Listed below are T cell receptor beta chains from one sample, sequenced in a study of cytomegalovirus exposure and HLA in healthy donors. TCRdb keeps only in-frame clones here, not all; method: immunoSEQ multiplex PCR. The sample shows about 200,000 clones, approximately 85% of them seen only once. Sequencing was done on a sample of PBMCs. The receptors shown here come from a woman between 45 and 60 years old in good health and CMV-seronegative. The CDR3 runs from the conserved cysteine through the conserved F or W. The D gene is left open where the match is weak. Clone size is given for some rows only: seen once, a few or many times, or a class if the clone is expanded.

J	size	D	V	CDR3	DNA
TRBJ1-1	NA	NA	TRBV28	CASRPGGGNTEAFF	TGTGCCAGCAGGCCGGGAGGAGGAAACACTGAAGCTTTCTTT
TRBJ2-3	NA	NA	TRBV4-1	CASRPSDSTDTQYF	TGCGCCAGCAGACCTAGCGATAGCACAGATACGCAGTATTTT
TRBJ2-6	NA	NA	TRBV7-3	CASSAPSSGANVLTF	TGTGCCAGCAGCGCACCTAGCTCTGGGGCCAACGTCCTGACTTTC
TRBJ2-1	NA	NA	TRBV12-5	CASGPGIFNEQFF	TGTGCTAGTGGTCCCGGGATATTCAATGAGCAGTTCTTC
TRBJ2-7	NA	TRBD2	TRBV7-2	CASSLVGSGGNLYYKQYF	TGTGCCAGCAGCTTAGTGGGGAGCGGGGGGAACCTTTACTACAAGCAGTACTTC
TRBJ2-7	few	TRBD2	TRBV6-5	CASSGTSGPYEQYF	TGTGCCAGCAGTGGGACTAGCGGACCCTACGAGCAGTACTTC
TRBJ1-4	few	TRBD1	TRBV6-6	CASSYRDREKLFF	TGTGCCAGCAGTTACCGGGACAGGGAAAAACTGTTTTTT
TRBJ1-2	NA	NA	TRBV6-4	CASSPSLIYGYTF	TGTGCCAGCAGCCCGAGTCTTATCTATGGCTACACCTTC
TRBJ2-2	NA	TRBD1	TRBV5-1	CASSSGQGNTGELFF	TGCGCCAGCAGCTCTGGACAGGGAAACACCGGGGAGCTGTTTTTT
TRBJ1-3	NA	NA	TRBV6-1	CASSEAGQLSSGNTIYF	TGTGCCAGCAGTGAAGCCGGACAGTTAAGCTCTGGAAACACCATATATTTT
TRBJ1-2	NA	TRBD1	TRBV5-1	CASSHLPGQGIYGYTF	TGCGCCAGCAGCCACCTCCCGGGACAGGGGATATATGGCTACACCTTC
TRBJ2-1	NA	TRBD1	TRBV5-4	CASSLGTGDYNEQFF	TGTGCCAGCAGCTTGGGGACAGGGGACTACAATGAGCAGTTCTTC
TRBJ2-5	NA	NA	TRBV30	CAWRSGVGAEETQYF	TGTGCCTGGAGATCGGGGGTTGGGGCTGAAGAGACCCAGTACTTC
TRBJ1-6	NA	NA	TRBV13	CASSLAGRRILF	TGTGCCAGCAGCTTAGCTGGGAGGAGGATTTTATTT
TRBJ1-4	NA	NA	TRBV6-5	CASGATGLAGEKLFF	TGTGCCAGCGGGGCCACAGGACTTGCGGGGGAAAAACTGTTTTTT
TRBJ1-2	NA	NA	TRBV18	CASSADQMGYTF	TGTGCCAGCTCAGCCGATCAGATGGGCTACACCTTC
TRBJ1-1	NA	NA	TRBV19	CASSIRRGGGGNTEAFF	TGTGCCAGTAGTATAAGGAGGGGTGGTGGGGGGAACACTGAAGCTTTCTTT
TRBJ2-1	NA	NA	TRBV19	CASRPSGLARDEQFF	TGTGCCAGTAGACCTTCAGGGCTAGCGAGGGATGAGCAGTTCTTC
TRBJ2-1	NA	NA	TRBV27	CASSFDRSSYNEQFF	TGTGCCAGCAGTTTCGACAGGAGCTCCTACAATGAGCAGTTCTTC
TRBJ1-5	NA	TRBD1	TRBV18	CASSEGQVQVQPQHF	TGTGCCAGCTCAGAGGGACAGGTTCAGGTTCAGCCCCAGCATTTT
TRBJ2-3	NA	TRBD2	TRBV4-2	CASSQDRVAGGDTQYF	TGTGCCAGCAGCCAAGATCGGGTAGCGGGAGGGGATACGCAGTATTTT
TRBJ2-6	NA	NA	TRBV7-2	CASSFLQGLYSGANVLTF	TGTGCCAGCAGCTTTCTCCAGGGTCTGTATTCTGGGGCCAACGTCCTGACTTTC
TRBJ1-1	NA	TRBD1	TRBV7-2	CASSPRQGRNTEAFF	TGTGCCAGCAGCCCACGACAGGGAAGGAATACAGAAGCTTTCTTT
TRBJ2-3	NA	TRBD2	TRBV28	CASSFLLAGGLTDTQYF	TGTGCCAGCAGTTTCCTATTAGCGGGTGGTCTCACAGATACGCAGTATTTT
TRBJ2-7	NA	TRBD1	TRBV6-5	CASSSYGQDSRVF	TGTGCCAGCAGCAGCTACGGACAGGACTCAAGAGTATTC
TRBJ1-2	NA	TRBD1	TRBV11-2	CASSSSGTGSDSDGYTF	TGTGCCAGCAGCTCCTCCGGGACAGGGTCTGATTCGGATGGCTACACCTTC
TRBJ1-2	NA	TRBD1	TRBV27	CASSFTGGALLTF	TGTGCCAGCAGTTTTACAGGGGGCGCGTTGCTCACCTTC
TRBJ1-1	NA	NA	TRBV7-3	CASSAQRGTEAFF	TGTGCCAGCAGCGCACAGAGAGGGACTGAAGCTTTCTTT
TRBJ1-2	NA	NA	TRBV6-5	CASSLVPTVGGYTF	TGTGCCAGCAGTTTGGTCCCGACAGTTGGGGGCTACACCTTC
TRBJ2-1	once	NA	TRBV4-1	CASSQLARMLNEQFF	TGCGCCAGCAGCCAACTAGCCCGAATGCTCAATGAGCAGTTCTTC
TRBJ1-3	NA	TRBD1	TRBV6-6	CASSYRGPGNTIYF	TGTGCCAGCAGCTACAGGGGGCCTGGAAACACCATATATTTT
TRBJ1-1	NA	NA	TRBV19	CASSIPSWPNTEAFF	TGTGCCAGTAGTATCCCTTCTTGGCCGAACACTGAAGCTTTCTTT
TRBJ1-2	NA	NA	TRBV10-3	CASAGATNYGYTF	TGTGCCAGCGCGGGGGCGACCAACTATGGCTACACCTTC
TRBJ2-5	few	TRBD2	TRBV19	CASSIYGTSEEETQYF	TGTGCCAGTAGTATTTATGGGACTAGCGAAGAAGAGACCCAGTACTTC
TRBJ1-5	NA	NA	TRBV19	CASSIDRKPNQPQHF	TGTGCCAGTAGTATCGACAGAAAGCCGAATCAGCCCCAGCATTTT
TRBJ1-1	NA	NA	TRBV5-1	CASSLRGSENTEAFF	TGCGCCAGCAGCCTCAGAGGGTCTGAGAACACTGAAGCTTTCTTT
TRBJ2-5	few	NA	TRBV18	CASSPRGLQETQYF	TGTGCCAGCTCACCAAGGGGGTTGCAAGAGACCCAGTACTTC
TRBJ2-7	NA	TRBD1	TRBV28	CASSFGQVFQQYF	TGTGCCAGCAGTTTCGGACAGGTTTTTCAGCAGTACTTC
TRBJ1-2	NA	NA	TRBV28	CASRESPGGFYGYTF	TGTGCCAGCAGAGAAAGCCCCGGCGGCTTCTATGGCTACACCTTC
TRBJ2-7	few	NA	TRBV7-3	CASSLQGGYEQYF	TGTGCCAGCAGTCTACAGGGAGGGTACGAGCAGTACTTC
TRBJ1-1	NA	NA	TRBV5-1	CASSQRGNTEAFF	TGCGCCAGCAGCCAACGGGGAAACACTGAAGCTTTCTTT
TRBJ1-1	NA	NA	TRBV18	CASSPLTENTEAFF	TGTGCCAGCTCACCACTAACAGAGAACACTGAAGCTTTCTTT
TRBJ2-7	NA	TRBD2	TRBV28	CASSSWTSGSRYEQYF	TGTGCCAGCAGTTCCTGGACTAGCGGGAGTAGATACGAGCAGTACTTC
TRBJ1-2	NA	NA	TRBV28	CASSYQTVGYGYTF	TGTGCCAGCAGTTACCAGACAGTAGGGTATGGCTACACCTTC